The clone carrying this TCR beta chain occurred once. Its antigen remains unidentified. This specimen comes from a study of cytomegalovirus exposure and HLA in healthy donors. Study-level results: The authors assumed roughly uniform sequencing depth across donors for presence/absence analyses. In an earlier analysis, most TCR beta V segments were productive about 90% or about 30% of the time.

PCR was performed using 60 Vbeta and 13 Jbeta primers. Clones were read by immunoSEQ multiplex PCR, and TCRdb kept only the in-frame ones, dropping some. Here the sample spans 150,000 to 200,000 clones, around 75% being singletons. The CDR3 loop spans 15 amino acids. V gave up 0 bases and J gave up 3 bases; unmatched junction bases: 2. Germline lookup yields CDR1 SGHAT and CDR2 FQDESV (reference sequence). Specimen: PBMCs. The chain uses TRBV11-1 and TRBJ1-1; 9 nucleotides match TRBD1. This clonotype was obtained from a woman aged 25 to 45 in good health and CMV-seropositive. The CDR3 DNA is TGTGCCAGCAGCTTAGCGCGACAGGGGGACACTGAAGCTTTCTTT. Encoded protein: CASSLARQGDTEAFF.